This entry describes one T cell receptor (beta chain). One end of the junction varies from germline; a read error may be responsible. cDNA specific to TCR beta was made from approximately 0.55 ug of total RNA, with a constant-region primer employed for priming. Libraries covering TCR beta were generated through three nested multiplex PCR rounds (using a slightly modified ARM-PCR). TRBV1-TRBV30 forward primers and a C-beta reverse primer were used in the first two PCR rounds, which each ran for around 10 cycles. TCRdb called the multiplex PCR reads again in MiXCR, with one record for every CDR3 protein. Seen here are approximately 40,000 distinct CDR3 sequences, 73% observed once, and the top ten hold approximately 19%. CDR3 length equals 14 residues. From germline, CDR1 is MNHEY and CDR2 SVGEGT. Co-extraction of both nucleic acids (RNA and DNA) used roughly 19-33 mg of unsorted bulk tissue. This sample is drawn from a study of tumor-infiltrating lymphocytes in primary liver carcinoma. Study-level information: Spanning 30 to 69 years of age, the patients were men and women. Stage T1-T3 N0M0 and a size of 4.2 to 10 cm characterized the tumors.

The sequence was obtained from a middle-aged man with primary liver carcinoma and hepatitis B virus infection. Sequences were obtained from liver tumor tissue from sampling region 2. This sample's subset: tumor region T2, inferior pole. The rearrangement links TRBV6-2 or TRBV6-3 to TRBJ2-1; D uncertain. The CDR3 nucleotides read TGTGCCATCAGTTACGCTGCAGGATCCGATGAGCAGTTCTTC. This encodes CAISYAAGSDEQFF.